The rows below give T cell receptor beta chains drawn from one sample of a study of post-analysis software for immune sequencing data. TCRdb recomputed calls from the PCR reads with MiXCR, one row per CDR3 protein. The sample yields roughly 650,000 distinct CDR3 sequences, roughly three fifths seen once. The sequenced sample was blood. The receptors originated from a girl aged 2-10 years with multiple sclerosis. Both conserved end residues are part of each CDR3. A D gene is named only where the DNA matches it firmly. Size is stated for part of the rows, as once, few or many counts, or as a class when the clone is expanded.

cdr3_nt cdr3_aa d_call j_call v_call clone_size
TGTGCCAGCAGTCCCAGCGGGGATCGCAATGAGCAGTTCTTC CASSPSGDRNEQFF TRBD2 TRBJ2-1 TRBV12-3/TRBV12-4 -
TGCGCCAGCAGCTTGGGATTGGGGGGGGCTCAGCCCCAGCATTTT CASSLGLGGAQPQHF - TRBJ1-5 TRBV5-1 -
TGCGCCGGCAGTGCAACGCTCCAAGAGACCCAGTACTTC CAGSATLQETQYF - TRBJ2-5 TRBV10-1 -
TGTGCCAGCACCCCCTCGGTGTTGTGGAGCCATACGCAGTATTTT CASTPSVLWSHTQYF - TRBJ2-3 TRBV7-9 -
TGTGCCAGCACCCAGACTAGCGGTCTACCCTACGAGCAGTACTTC CASTQTSGLPYEQYF TRBD2 TRBJ2-7 TRBV27 -
TGCAGTGCTAGACAGAAAGCGGGACTCGACGAGCAGTACTTC CSARQKAGLDEQYF TRBD2 TRBJ2-7 TRBV20-1 -
TGTGCCAGCAGCAGCCTAGCGGGAGGAAGGAAAGAGACCCAGTACTTC CASSSLAGGRKETQYF TRBD2 TRBJ2-5 TRBV7-9 once
TGTGCCAGCAGCCTCAAGGGAACAGGGGCCATCGGACTAAATGAGCAGTTCTTC CASSLKGTGAIGLNEQFF - TRBJ2-1 TRBV7-9 few
TGTGCCAGCCGACAGGGGGAAGCTAATGAAAAACTGTTTTTT CASRQGEANEKLFF TRBD1 TRBJ1-4 TRBV2 -
TGTGCCAGCAGCTTAGACTTTTATGGAAGCGGGGCCAAAAACATTCAGTACTTC CASSLDFYGSGAKNIQYF - TRBJ2-4 TRBV7-2 few
TGCGCCAGCAGTGAGTCGTTAGGACAGGGGAGTCAAGAGACCCAGTACTTC CASSESLGQGSQETQYF TRBD1 TRBJ2-5 TRBV10-2 -
TGTGCCAGCAGCGGAATAAGGACTAGCGGGAGTCAGGGTGAGCAGTTCTTC CASSGIRTSGSQGEQFF TRBD2 TRBJ2-1 TRBV2 -
TGCGCCAGCAGCTTGGGTGCTGGCGGGTCGCCCTACGAGCAGTACTTC CASSLGAGGSPYEQYF - TRBJ2-7 TRBV5-1 -
TGTGCCTGCAGTTTTAGGGAGGGCGAAAAACTGTTTTTT CACSFREGEKLFF - TRBJ1-4 TRBV12-3/TRBV12-4 -
TGTGCCAGCAGCTTAACTACTAGGGGCGAGCAGTACTTC CASSLTTRGEQYF - TRBJ2-7 TRBV7-3 -
TGTGCCAGCAGCCGGGGACAGGTCGGGGCCGGGGAGCTGTTTTTT CASSRGQVGAGELFF TRBD1 TRBJ2-2 TRBV7-2 -
TGTGCCAGCAGCCTCGGGACAGCTGGGGCCAACGTCCTGACTTTC CASSLGTAGANVLTF TRBD1 TRBJ2-6 TRBV7-2 -
TGCGCCAGCAGCCAGGGCGGATGGGGGACTGACAATGAGCAGTTCTTC CASSQGGWGTDNEQFF - TRBJ2-1 TRBV5-1 -
TGCGCCAGCAGCCAGAGCCCGACAGGGTTGGCCTATGGCTACACCTTC CASSQSPTGLAYGYTF TRBD1 TRBJ1-2 TRBV4-3 -
TGTGCCAGCAGCCCCCGACCTAGCGGGAGTCGGAATGAGCAGTTCTTC CASSPRPSGSRNEQFF TRBD2 TRBJ2-1 TRBV9 few